This T cell receptor beta chain came from a study of blood T cell repertoires in COVID-19. Overall study: COVID-19 samples from acute and convalescent phases originated in the United States, Italy and Spain. T cells, B-cell-depleted T cells, or PBMCs provided the cDNA or gDNA that served as material.

Germline lookup yields CDR1 WNHNN and CDR2 SYGVQD (reference sequence). V dropped 7 bases and J dropped 6 bases, with 13 bases sitting between them. The CDR3 is made up of 12 amino acids. In the source study's methods: The assay estimated nucleated cells by amplifying reference gene primers. The assay was immunoSEQ multiplex PCR, and TCRdb's table has in-frame clones only and misses some. V and J calls plus clone size are reproduced from that table; the DNA served to infer D and trimming. Among around 260,000 clones listed, approximately 90% were seen once. Sequences were obtained from peripheral blood. The source is a man in his sixties who had recovered from COVID-19. The chain carries TRBV10-1 and TRBJ2-7, with a tentative D call TRBD2 (5 bases). CDR3: CASMNGVGEQYF. In DNA form, the CDR3 reads TGCGCCAGCATGAACGGGGTGGGCGAGCAGTACTTC.